These 19 T cell receptor beta chains were sequenced from one sample in a study of blood T cell repertoires in COVID-19. TCRdb keeps only in-frame clones here, not all; method: immunoSEQ multiplex PCR. Seen here are 190,000 or so clones, more than 85% observed once, and the top ten hold 2.5% to 3.5%. Sequencing used peripheral blood. Receptors originate from a man in his forties with active or convalescent COVID-19.

The chain combines TRBV30 with TRBJ2-3; 11 bases are shared with TRBD2. The V gene's germline CDR1 is GTSNPN and CDR2 SVGIG (reference sequence). The CDR3 consists of 15 residues. The J segment lost 2 bases and the V segment lost 2 bases, leaving 3 bases of the junction unmatched. The CDR3, as DNA: TGTGCCTGGAGTTTGACTAGCGGGGTCACAGATACGCAGTATTTT. It specifies CAWSLTSGVTDTQYF.

The V and J genes are TRBV15 and TRBJ2-2, with D tentatively TRBD2 (7 bases). V lost 3 bases, J lost 3 bases, and 17 bases lay in between. Looked up from germline, CDR1 is LNHNV and CDR2 is YYDKDF (reference sequence). This CDR3 contains 17 residues. CDR3 DNA: TGTGCCACCAGCAGCGCCCTGGGGGGGCCTTACACCGGGGAGCTGTTTTTT. Translation gives CATSSALGGPYTGELFF. Variable domain in full (rest from reference TRBV15 and TRBJ2-2): DAMVIQNPRYQVTQFGKPVTLSCSQTLNHNVMYWYQQKSSQAPKLLFHYYDKDFNNEADTPDNFQSRRPNTSFCFLDIRSPGLGDTAMYLCATSSALGGPYTGELFFGEGSRLTVL.

This clone was seen more than once but under ten times. The chain employs TRBV3-1 (or the pseudogene TRBV3-2) and TRBJ1-1; weak D call: TRBD1 (5 bases). The ends were cut back, 0 bases at V and 4 bases at J, with 12 bases in the middle. Per the germline V gene, CDR1 is LGHDT and CDR2 is YNNKEL (reference sequence). The CDR3 has 15 amino acids. CDR3 sequence (DNA): TGTGCCAGCAGCCAAGAGTGGGGCACGCGCACTGAAGCTTTCTTT. Residues: CASSQEWGTRTEAFF.

This chain links TRBV19 with TRBJ2-4; 9 bases agree with TRBD1. The germline gives CDR1 LNHDA, CDR2 SQIVND (reference sequence). J was trimmed by 0 bases and V by 3 bases; bases with no gene match: 12. The CDR3 extends over 19 amino acids. The CDR3 here is CASSISGTGMPLAKNIQYF. In DNA, the CDR3 is TGTGCCAGTAGTATTTCCGGGACAGGGATGCCTCTAGCCAAAAACATTCAGTACTTC.

The chain uses TRBV29-1 and TRBJ2-2, with a weak D call TRBD1 (6 bases). The germline V and J ends were trimmed by 6 bases and 6 bases, with 17 bases remaining between them. The CDR3 is 14 residues long. CDR1 and CDR2 from the germline V gene are SQVTM and ANQGSEA. CDR3 sequence: CSVDENRASGELFF. Written as DNA, the CDR3 is TGCAGCGTCGACGAAAACAGGGCGTCCGGGGAGCTGTTTTTT.

The chain employs TRBV7-9 and TRBJ2-3; TRBD1 matches 10 bases. Germline V gives CDR1 SEHNR, CDR2 FQNEAQ (reference sequence). J lost 2 bases, V lost 1 base, and 6 bases had no gene match. This CDR3 comprises 17 residues. In DNA form, the CDR3 reads TGTGCCAGCAGCTTAGGGGGGGACAGGGGCGACACAGATACGCAGTATTTT. This sequence encodes CASSLGGDRGDTDTQYF.

The rearrangement links TRBV4-3 to TRBJ2-5, with D maybe TRBD2 (5 bases). The V and J ends lost 1 base and 7 bases respectively, with 19 bases between them. CDR3 length: 16 residues. Germline CDR1 LGHNA, CDR2 YSLEER. CDR3 DNA sequence: TGCGCCAGCAGCCAAGGAGCGGACGTAGTAAAATGGACCCAGTACTTC. Translation gives CASSQGADVVKWTQYF.

The chain is built from TRBV18 and TRBJ2-3; tentative D call: TRBD1 (6 bases). Per germline, CDR1 KGHSH and CDR2 LQKENI. The CDR3 is 13 residues long. V was shortened by 6 bases and J by 2 bases, with 9 bases between the two germline ends. CDR3 sequence (DNA): TGTGCCAGCTCGCAGGGACACACAGATACGCAGTATTTT. Its translation: CASSQGHTDTQYF.

This CDR3 reads CASEFSGTGSNYGYTF. DNA for the CDR3: TGTGCCAGCGAGTTTTCCGGGACAGGCTCGAACTATGGCTACACCTTC. J is TRBJ1-2 and V is TRBV28; TRBD1 matches at 8 bases. The V gene's germline CDR1 is MDHEN and CDR2 SYDVKM. With 8 bases clipped from V and 2 bases from J, the junction kept 13 bases outside the gene matches. This CDR3 has 16 amino acids.

The chain couples TRBV7-3 to TRBJ2-6; D gene ambiguous. Looked up from germline, CDR1 is SGHTA and CDR2 is FQGTGA. The CDR3 spans 17 residues. V gave up 2 bases and J gave up 0 bases, with 11 bases separating them. The CDR3 sequence: CASSLVTAYSGANVLTF. DNA for the CDR3: TGTGCCAGCAGCTTAGTCACTGCCTACTCTGGGGCCAACGTCCTGACTTTC.

The chain joins TRBV5-1 to TRBJ2-6, with D uncertain. V lost 4 bases to trimming and J lost 2 bases, with 7 bases between them. Germline CDR1 reads SGHRS; CDR2 reads YFSETQ. The CDR3 spans 14 residues. The CDR3 loop reads CASSRYPGANVLTF. The CDR3, as DNA: TGCGCCAGCAGCCGGTATCCTGGGGCCAACGTCCTGACTTTC.

This chain links TRBV6-2 or TRBV6-3 with TRBJ2-7, with D unresolved. Germline assignment: CDR1 MNHEY and CDR2 SVGEGT. Trimming shortened V by 0 bases and J by 0 bases, and 6 bases separated the two germline ends. This CDR3 has 14 residues. The CDR3 loop reads CASSYSTASYEQYF. For the CDR3, the DNA is TGTGCCAGCAGTTACTCAACAGCCTCCTACGAGCAGTACTTC.

This clone occurred a few times. The chain combines TRBV6-2 or TRBV6-3 with TRBJ1-2; tentatively, D is TRBD1 (6 bases). CDR3 size: 13 residues. Deletions cut 6 bases from V and 1 base from J, with 9 bases between. The germline gives CDR1 MNHEY, CDR2 SVGEGT. CDR3 sequence reads: CASSPGVNYGYTF. For the CDR3, the DNA is TGTGCCAGCAGCCCAGGGGTTAACTATGGCTACACCTTC.

The chain recombines TRBV9 with TRBJ2-5; 7 bases match TRBD2. Per the germline V gene, CDR1 is SGDLS and CDR2 is YYNGEE. This CDR3 has 14 residues. The ends lost 2 bases at V and 5 bases at J; junction bases unmatched: 6. The CDR3: CASSVRGEGETQYF. The CDR3 DNA sequence: TGTGCCAGCAGCGTGAGAGGGGAGGGTGAGACCCAGTACTTC.

The V gene is TRBV2, the J gene TRBJ1-6; 12 bases agree with TRBD1. Germline V gives CDR1 SNHLY, CDR2 FYNNEI. The CDR3 covers 16 residues. V was clipped by 3 bases and J by 11 bases; unmatched bases: 8. In DNA, the CDR3 is TGTGCCAGCAGTGATTCGGGACAGGGGGCGGGGGCACCCCTCCACTTT. Translating gives CASSDSGQGAGAPLHF.

This sequence joins TRBV5-1 and TRBJ1-4, with 7 bases matching TRBD1. V was pared by 4 bases and J by 1 base, with 4 bases of the junction left unmatched. The CDR3 spans 15 residues. The germline gives CDR1 SGHRS, CDR2 YFSETQ. The DNA of the CDR3 is TGCGCCAGCAGCAGGTCAGGGGGAACTAATGAAAAACTGTTTTTT. Its protein product is CASSRSGGTNEKLFF. Drawing the rest from reference TRBV5-1 and TRBJ1-4, the complete variable domain is KAGVTQTPRYLIKTRGQQVTLSCSPISGHRSVSWYQQTPGQGLQFLFEYFSETQRNKGNFPGRFSGRQFSNSRSEMNVSTLELGDSALYLCASSRSGGTNEKLFFGSGTQLSVL.

This clone was found a few times. The chain joins TRBV24-1 to TRBJ2-1; 8 nucleotides match TRBD2. The trim removed 10 bases at V and 7 bases at J, leaving 11 bases unmatched. The germline CDR1 and CDR2 sequences are KGHDR and SFDVKD. This CDR3 has 14 amino acids. CDR3 nucleotide sequence: TGTGCCACTGCAAGCGGGGGAGCTAGAAATGAGCAGTTCTTC. This sequence encodes CATASGGARNEQFF.

CDR3 region: CASGLVQGRGEKLFF. CDR3 in DNA: TGTGCTAGTGGTTTGGTACAGGGCCGAGGGGAAAAACTGTTTTTT. The V call is TRBV12-5, the J call TRBJ1-4; D is perhaps TRBD1 (6 bases). The V end lost 0 bases, the J end lost 8 bases, and 13 bases lay between the germline ends. Germline CDR1 reads LGHNT; CDR2 reads FRNRAP. This CDR3 region has 15 residues.

There are a few counts of this clone. The CDR3: CASRLGENTEAFF. CDR3 nucleotides: TGTGCCAGCCGGTTAGGAGAAAACACTGAAGCTTTCTTT. The J gene is TRBJ1-1, the V gene TRBV6-6; D is uncertain. V was cut by 8 bases and J by 2 bases, with 12 bases left in between. Germline loops: CDR1 MNHNY, CDR2 SVGAGI (reference sequence). The CDR3 has 13 residues.